These 8 T cell receptor beta chains were sequenced from one sample in a study of PD-L1 blockade in urothelial cancer. This sample's time point: pretreatment peripheral blood. Data came from immunoSEQ multiplex PCR; TCRdb stores just in-frame clones and leaves some out. This table has under 70,000 clones, over 75% appearing once. This sample comprised PBMCs, obtained around atezolizumab (anti-PD-L1) treatment. These receptors all come from a man between 70 and 80 years old with urothelial cancer.

V and J are TRBV11-2 and TRBJ2-7, with 7 bases fitting TRBD1. Germline V gene lookup returns CDR1 SGHAT and CDR2 FQNNGV. V gave up 0 bases and J gave up 2 bases; unmatched junction bases: 1. CDR3 length: 14 amino acids. For the CDR3, the DNA is TGTGCCAGCAGCTTAGAAACAGGGGCCTACGAGCAGTACTTC. Residues: CASSLETGAYEQYF.

The chain joins TRBV10-1 to TRBJ2-7; no firm D call. Germline-derived CDR1 and CDR2 are WNHNN and SYGVQD (reference sequence). The CDR3 covers 13 residues. The V end lost 6 bases, the J end lost 6 bases, and 15 bases lay between the germline ends. The CDR3 sequence: CASSEVRLSEQYF. For the CDR3, the DNA is TGCGCCAGCAGCGAAGTCCGACTGAGCGAGCAGTACTTC.

This sequence joins TRBV7-2 and TRBJ1-5; TRBD1 is a possible D gene (6 bases). Germline-derived CDR1 and CDR2 are SGHTA and FQGNSA. This CDR3 has 13 amino acids. The V and J ends lost 5 bases and 5 bases respectively, with 10 bases between them. The CDR3 here is CASSVQGHQPQHF. The CDR3 region has the DNA TGTGCCAGCAGCGTCCAGGGGCATCAGCCCCAGCATTTT. Filled out from reference TRBV7-2 and TRBJ1-5, the complete variable domain reads GAGVSQSPSNKVTEKGKDVELRCDPISGHTALYWYRQSLGQGLEFLIYFQGNSAPDKSGLPSDRFSAERTGGSVSTLTIQRTQQEDSAVYLCASSVQGHQPQHFGDGTRLSIL.

V is TRBV7-8 and J is TRBJ2-1, with 14 bases matching TRBD2. The CDR3 covers 19 residues. The V and J ends lost 1 base and 0 bases, in that order; junction bases with no gene match: 5. Germline V gives CDR1 SGHVS, CDR2 FQNEAQ. The CDR3 coding sequence is TGTGCCAGCAGCTTAGGGGGACTAGCGGGAGCCCCCTCCTACAATGAGCAGTTCTTC. Protein: CASSLGGLAGAPSYNEQFF.

CDR3 sequence: CASSLRQTRPNYGYTF. In nucleotides, the CDR3 is TGTGCCAGCAGCTTAAGGCAGACTCGTCCGAACTATGGCTACACCTTC. The chain carries TRBV5-6 and TRBJ1-2; no clear D gene. This CDR3 is built from 16 residues. The V end was cut by 2 bases, the J end by 2 bases, with 16 bases between. The germline gives CDR1 SGHDT, CDR2 YYEEEE.

The chain uses TRBV7-6 and TRBJ2-7, with 9 bases identical to TRBD1. The V gene's germline CDR1 is SGHVS and CDR2 FNYEAQ. J gave up 1 base and V 5 bases, and 6 bases lay outside the gene matches. The CDR3 loop spans 15 amino acids. CDR3 nucleotides: TGTGCCAGCAGCCGTACAGGGGGCGATTCCTACGAGCAGTACTTC. Its protein is CASSRTGGDSYEQYF.

To note about this clone: The sample carries other DNA sequences with the same CDR3. The chain has TRBV27 and TRBJ2-7, with 7 bases identical to TRBD2. The CDR3 covers 13 residues. V was clipped by 3 bases and J by 2 bases; unmatched bases: 1. The germline gives CDR1 MNHEY, CDR2 SMNVEV (reference sequence). The CDR3 loop reads CASSFGRAYEQYF. CDR3 nucleotides: TGTGCCAGCAGTTTTGGGAGGGCCTACGAGCAGTACTTC.

V usage is TRBV18 and J usage is TRBJ1-5; TRBD1 might be the D (5 bases). V dropped 6 bases and J dropped 4 bases, with 10 bases sitting between them. CDR1 and CDR2 (germline): KGHSH, LQKENI. The CDR3 length is 13 residues. CDR3: CASSLRQNQPQHF. In nucleotides, the CDR3 is TGTGCCAGCTCTCTTAGACAGAATCAGCCCCAGCATTTT.